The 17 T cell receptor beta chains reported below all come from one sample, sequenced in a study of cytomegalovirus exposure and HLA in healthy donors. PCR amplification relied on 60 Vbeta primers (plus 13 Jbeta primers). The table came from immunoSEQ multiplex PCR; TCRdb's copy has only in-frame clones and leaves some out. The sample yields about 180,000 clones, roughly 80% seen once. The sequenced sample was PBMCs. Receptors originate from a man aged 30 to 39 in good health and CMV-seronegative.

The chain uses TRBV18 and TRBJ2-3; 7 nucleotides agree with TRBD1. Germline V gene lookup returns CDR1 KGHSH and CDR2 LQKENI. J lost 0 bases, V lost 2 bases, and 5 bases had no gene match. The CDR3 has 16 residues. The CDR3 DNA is TGTGCCAGCTCACCATCCGGGACAGTAAGCACAGATACGCAGTATTTT. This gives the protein CASSPSGTVSTDTQYF.

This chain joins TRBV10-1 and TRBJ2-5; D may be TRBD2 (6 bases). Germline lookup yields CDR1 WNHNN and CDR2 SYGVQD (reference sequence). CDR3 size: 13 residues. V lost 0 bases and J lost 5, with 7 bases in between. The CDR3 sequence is CASSESGRETQYF. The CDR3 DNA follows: TGCGCCAGCAGTGAGTCAGGGAGGGAGACCCAGTACTTC.

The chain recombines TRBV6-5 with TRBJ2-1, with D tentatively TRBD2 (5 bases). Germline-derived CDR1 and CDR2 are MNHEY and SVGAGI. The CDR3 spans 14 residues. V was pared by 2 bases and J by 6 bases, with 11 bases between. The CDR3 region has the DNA TGTGCCAGCAGTTACAGCGGTACCGCCAATGAGCAGTTCTTC. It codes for CASSYSGTANEQFF.

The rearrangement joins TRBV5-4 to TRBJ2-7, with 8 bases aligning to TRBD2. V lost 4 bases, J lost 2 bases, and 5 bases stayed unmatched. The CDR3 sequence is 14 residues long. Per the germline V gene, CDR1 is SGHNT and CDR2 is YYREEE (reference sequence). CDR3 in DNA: TGTGCCAGCAGCGGGGGACTAGGGACCTACGAGCAGTACTTC. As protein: CASSGGLGTYEQYF. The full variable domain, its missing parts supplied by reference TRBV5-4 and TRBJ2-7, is ETGVTQSPTHLIKTRGQQVTLRCSSQSGHNTVSWYQQALGQGPQFIFQYYREEENGRGNFPPRFSGLQFPNYSSELNVNALELDDSALYLCASSGGLGTYEQYFGPGTRLTVT.

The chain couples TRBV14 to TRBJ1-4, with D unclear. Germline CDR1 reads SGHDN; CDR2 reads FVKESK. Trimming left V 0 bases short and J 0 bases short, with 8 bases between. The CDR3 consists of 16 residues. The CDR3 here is CASSQEAGSTNEKLFF. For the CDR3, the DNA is TGTGCCAGCAGCCAAGAAGCTGGTTCAACTAATGAAAAACTGTTTTTT.

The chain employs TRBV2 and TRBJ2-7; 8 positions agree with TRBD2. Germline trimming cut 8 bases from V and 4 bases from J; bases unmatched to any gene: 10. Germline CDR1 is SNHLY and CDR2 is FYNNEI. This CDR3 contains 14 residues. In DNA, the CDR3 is TGTGCCAGCGTAAAGACTAGCGACTCGTACGAGCAGTACTTC. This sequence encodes CASVKTSDSYEQYF.

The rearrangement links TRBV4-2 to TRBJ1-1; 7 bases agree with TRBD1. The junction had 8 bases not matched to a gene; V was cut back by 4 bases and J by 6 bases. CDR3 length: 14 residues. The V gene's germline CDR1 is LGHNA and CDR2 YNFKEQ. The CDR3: CASSRETGIAEAFF. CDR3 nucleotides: TGTGCCAGCAGCCGAGAGACAGGGATAGCTGAAGCTTTCTTT.

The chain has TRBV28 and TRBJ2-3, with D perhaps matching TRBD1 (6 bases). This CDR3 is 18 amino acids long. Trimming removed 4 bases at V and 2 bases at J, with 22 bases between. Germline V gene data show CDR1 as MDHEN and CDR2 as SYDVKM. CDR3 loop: CASSSSSQGTTITDTQYF. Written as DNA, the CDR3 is TGTGCCAGCAGTTCCTCCAGCCAGGGGACAACAATCACAGATACGCAGTATTTT.

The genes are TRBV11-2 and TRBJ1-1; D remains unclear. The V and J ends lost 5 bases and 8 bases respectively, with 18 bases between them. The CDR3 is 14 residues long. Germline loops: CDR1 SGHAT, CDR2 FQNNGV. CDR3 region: CASSDTRRSREAFF. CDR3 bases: TGTGCCAGCAGCGATACGAGGCGGTCAAGGGAAGCTTTCTTT.

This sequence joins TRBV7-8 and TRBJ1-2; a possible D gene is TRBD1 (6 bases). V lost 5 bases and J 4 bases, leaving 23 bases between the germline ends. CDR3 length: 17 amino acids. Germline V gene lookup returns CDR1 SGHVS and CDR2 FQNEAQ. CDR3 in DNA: TGTGCCAGCAGCGAAACAGGGCACTCGGTTACCTCCTATGGCTACACCTTC. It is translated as CASSETGHSVTSYGYTF.

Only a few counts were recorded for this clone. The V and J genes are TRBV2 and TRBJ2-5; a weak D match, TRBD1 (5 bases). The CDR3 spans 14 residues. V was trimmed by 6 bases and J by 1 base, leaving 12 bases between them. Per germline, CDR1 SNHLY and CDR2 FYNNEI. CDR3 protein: CASSPDRAQETQYF. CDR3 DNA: TGTGCCAGCAGCCCAGACAGAGCCCAAGAGACCCAGTACTTC.

The chain's CDR3 is CAWSGTGNAPQHF. The DNA for the CDR3 is TGTGCCTGGAGTGGCACAGGGAATGCGCCCCAGCATTTT. This rearrangement joins TRBV30 to TRBJ1-5, with D possibly matching TRBD1 (6 bases). There are 13 residues in the CDR3. With 1 base removed from V and 9 bases from J, the gap between germline ends came to 13 bases. Germline V gene sequence: CDR1 GTSNPN, CDR2 SVGIG (reference sequence).

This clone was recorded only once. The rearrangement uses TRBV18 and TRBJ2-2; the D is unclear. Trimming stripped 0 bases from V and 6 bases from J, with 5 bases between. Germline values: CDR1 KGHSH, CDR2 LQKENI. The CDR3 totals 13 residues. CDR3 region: CASSPPFSGELFF. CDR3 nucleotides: TGTGCCAGCTCACCACCCTTTTCCGGGGAGCTGTTTTTT.

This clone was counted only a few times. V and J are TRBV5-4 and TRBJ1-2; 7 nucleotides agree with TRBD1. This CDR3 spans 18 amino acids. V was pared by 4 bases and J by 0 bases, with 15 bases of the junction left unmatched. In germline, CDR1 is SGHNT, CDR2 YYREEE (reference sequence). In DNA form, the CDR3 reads TGTGCCAGCAGCACCAGGACCCTGGGGACAGCTACTAACTATGGCTACACCTTC. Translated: CASSTRTLGTATNYGYTF.

The CDR3 here is CASSLLKGDTEAFF. CDR3 in DNA: TGTGCCAGCAGCCTACTTAAGGGGGACACTGAAGCTTTCTTT. J is TRBJ1-1 and V is TRBV6-5, with D possibly being TRBD1 (6 bases). The germline gives CDR1 MNHEY, CDR2 SVGAGI. V dropped 6 bases and J dropped 3 bases, with 14 bases sitting between them. The CDR3 sequence is 14 residues long.

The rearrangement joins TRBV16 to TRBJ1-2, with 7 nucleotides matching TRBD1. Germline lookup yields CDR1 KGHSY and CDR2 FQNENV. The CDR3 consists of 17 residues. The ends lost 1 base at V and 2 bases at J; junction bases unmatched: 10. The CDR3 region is CASSQFRGGLANYGYTF. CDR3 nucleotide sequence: TGTGCCAGCAGCCAATTTAGAGGGGGCTTGGCAAACTATGGCTACACCTTC. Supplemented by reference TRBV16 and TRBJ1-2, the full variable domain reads GEEVAQTPKHLVRGEGQKAKLYCAPIKGHSYVFWYQQVLKNEFKFLISFQNENVFDETGMPKERFSAKCLPNSPCSLEIQATKLEDSAVYFCASSQFRGGLANYGYTFGSGTRLTVV.

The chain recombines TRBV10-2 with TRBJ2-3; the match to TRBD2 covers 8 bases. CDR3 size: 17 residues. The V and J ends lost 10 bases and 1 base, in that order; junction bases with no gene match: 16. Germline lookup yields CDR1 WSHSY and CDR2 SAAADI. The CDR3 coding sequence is TGCGCCACCGCCGGCAGCGGGGGTTCACAGCGCACAGATACGCAGTATTTT. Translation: CATAGSGGSQRTDTQYF.